The next 18 T cell receptor beta chains were all read from a single sample in a study of CD8+CD57+ T cells in acquired aplastic anemia. The sequenced patients had an expansion of CD8+CD57+ cells seen by flow cytometry. CDR3 and TCR beta VDJ profiling relied on a genomic DNA template. TCRdb used MiXCR to reprocess the reads, holding one entry per CDR3 protein. The repertoire consists of some 170,000 distinct CDR3 sequences, with roughly 65% occurring once and the leading ten covering approximately 46%. Sequenced sample: sorted CD4+, CD8+, or CD8+CD57+ T cells (not recorded which) from PBMCs. These TCRs come from a human donor with aplastic anemia.

In this sample, this clonotype turned up many times. The chain is built from TRBV19 and TRBJ2-3; no clear D. V lost 5 bases, J lost 3 bases, and 3 bases lay in between. The CDR3 has 11 residues. Looked up from germline, CDR1 is LNHDA and CDR2 is SQIVND (reference sequence). The CDR3 nucleotides read TGTGCCAGTAGTTTAACAGATACGCAGTATTTT. Its protein product is CASSLTDTQYF.

The chain is built from TRBV5-1 and TRBJ1-2; 9 bases are shared with TRBD1. Germline V CDR1 and CDR2: SGHRS, YFSETQ. This CDR3 has 14 residues. The trim removed 4 bases at V and 9 bases at J, leaving 10 bases unmatched. CDR3 in amino acids: CASSEHGQGNSYTF. CDR3 sequence (DNA): TGCGCCAGCAGCGAACACGGACAGGGGAATAGCTACACCTTC.

Notes on this clonotype: The junction differs from germline at one of its ends, possibly a read error. The rearrangement links TRBV7-7 to TRBJ2-1; D possibly corresponds to TRBD2 (5 bases). This CDR3 has 13 residues. The germline V gene has CDR1 SSHAT and CDR2 FNYEAQ (reference sequence). This CDR3 reads CASSSAGYNEQFF. The CDR3 nucleotides read TGTGCTAGCAGCTCGGCGGGCTACAATGAGCAGTTCTTC.

This clonotype was found a few times. The chain carries TRBV2 and TRBJ2-7, with TRBD2 matching over 13 bases. The CDR3 consists of 15 residues. Trimming at V came to 6 bases and at J to 7 bases, leaving 9 bases not matched to a gene. CDR1 and CDR2 from the germline V gene are SNHLY and FYNNEI. In DNA form, the CDR3 reads TGTGCCAGCAGAGCGGGACTAGCGGGACGGGAGGAGCAGTACTTC. Protein product: CASRAGLAGREEQYF.

This chain connects TRBV7-2 to TRBJ2-1; D is uncertain. Per germline, CDR1 SGHTA and CDR2 FQGNSA. V was clipped by 0 bases and J by 2 bases, with 5 bases between them. This CDR3 has 14 residues. CDR3 sequence: CASSLAGTYNEQFF. As DNA, the CDR3 is TGTGCCAGCAGCTTAGCTGGTACCTACAATGAGCAGTTCTTC.

The V call is TRBV7-9, the J call TRBJ2-1; 8 nucleotides align to TRBD2. V lost 2 bases and J lost 4; bases outside the gene matches: 1. Germline V gene sequence: CDR1 SEHNR, CDR2 FQNEAQ (reference sequence). This CDR3 comprises 14 residues. CDR3 sequence: CASSLTGGYNEQFF. CDR3 nucleotide sequence: TGTGCCAGCAGCTTAACGGGGGGGTACAATGAGCAGTTCTTC. Drawing the rest from reference TRBV7-9 and TRBJ2-1, the complete variable domain is DTGVSQNPRHKITKRGQNVTFRCDPISEHNRLYWYRQTLGQGPEFLTYFQNEAQLEKSRLLSDRFSAERPKGSFSTLEIQRTEQGDSAMYLCASSLTGGYNEQFFGPGTRLTVL.

This clonotype has at least ten counts. The chain links TRBV19 to TRBJ1-1, with D unresolved. V lost 5 bases, J lost 1 base, and 5 bases lay in between. From germline, CDR1 is LNHDA and CDR2 SQIVND (reference sequence). This CDR3 has 12 amino acids. Here the CDR3 reads CASSPQNTEAFF. The CDR3 DNA is TGTGCCAGTAGTCCGCAGAACACTGAAGCTTTCTTT.

The chain has TRBV10-3 and TRBJ2-5, with D hard to call. The germline V and J ends were trimmed by 6 bases and 5 bases, with 7 bases remaining between them. CDR3 size: 11 residues. The germline V gene encodes CDR1 ENHRY and CDR2 SYGVKD. The CDR3 sequence: CAIRVLETQYF. DNA for the CDR3: TGTGCCATCAGGGTCTTGGAGACCCAGTACTTC.

A remark on this clonotype: The junction departs from germline at one end; a sequencing error may be responsible. The chain combines TRBV19 with TRBJ1-5; D may be TRBD1 (6 bases). Germline lookup yields CDR1 LNHDA and CDR2 SQIVND (reference sequence). The CDR3 consists of 16 residues. In DNA form, the CDR3 reads TGTGCCAGTAGCTCAATGGGGGGGCAGTCGATTCAGACCCAGCATTTT. Translated: CASSSMGGQSIQTQHF.

V gene TRBV20-1 combines with J gene TRBJ1-1; 10 bases match TRBD1. The CDR3 sequence is 15 residues long. V shed 4 bases and J 3 bases; nucleotides not matched to a gene: 8. CDR1 and CDR2 (germline): DFQATT, SNEGSKA (reference sequence). CDR3 residues: CSAKGTGAWDTEAFF. The CDR3, as DNA: TGCAGTGCTAAGGGGACAGGGGCTTGGGACACTGAAGCTTTCTTT.

The rearrangement links TRBV19 to TRBJ1-6; D ambiguous. V was pared by 7 bases and J by 0 bases, with 10 bases between. The germline V gene has CDR1 LNHDA and CDR2 SQIVND (reference sequence). The CDR3 contains 15 residues. The CDR3 coding sequence is TGTGCCAGTACCGCACTTAGCTCCTATAATTCACCCCTCCACTTT. Translating it yields CASTALSSYNSPLHF.

This clonotype was recorded once. The chain links TRBV10-3 to TRBJ2-3; the match to TRBD2 covers 9 bases. The CDR3 loop spans 15 amino acids. With 8 bases clipped from V and 0 bases from J, the junction kept 6 bases outside the gene matches. Germline loops: CDR1 ENHRY, CDR2 SYGVKD. The CDR3 DNA follows: TGTGCCATCCGAGGGGGACTAGCTAGCACAGATACGCAGTATTTT. Amino acid sequence: CAIRGGLASTDTQYF.

This chain links TRBV25-1 with TRBJ1-1, with a weak D call TRBD1 (6 bases). Germline CDR1 is MGHDK and CDR2 is SYGVNS. V was trimmed by 1 base and J by 0 bases, leaving 15 bases between them. There are 17 residues in the CDR3. The CDR3 is CASSESGGRPLNTEAFF. CDR3 coding DNA: TGTGCCAGCAGTGAATCCGGGGGCAGGCCGCTGAACACTGAAGCTTTCTTT.

The chain links TRBV20-1 to TRBJ1-2, with D maybe TRBD1 (6 bases). V was cut by 4 bases and J by 4 bases, with 13 bases left in between. From germline, CDR1 is DFQATT and CDR2 SNEGSKA (reference sequence). This CDR3 is 13 amino acids long. CDR3 sequence (DNA): TGCAGTGCTACAGAGGGGGGTCTCTATGGCTACACCTTC. Its translation is CSATEGGLYGYTF.

This clonotype was observed a few times. This chain uses TRBV7-6 with TRBJ2-5; no reliable D call. Germline V gives CDR1 SGHVS, CDR2 FNYEAQ. This CDR3 region has 11 residues. Trimming left V 5 bases short and J 7 bases short, with 8 bases between. The CDR3: CASSPLVTQYF. CDR3 in DNA: TGTGCCAGCAGCCCCCTTGTGACCCAGTACTTC.

The gene calls are TRBV10-3 and TRBJ1-4, with a weak D call TRBD1 (6 bases). V was trimmed by 2 bases and J by 6 bases, leaving 10 bases between them. Per germline, CDR1 ENHRY and CDR2 SYGVKD. The CDR3 totals 14 residues. This CDR3 reads CAISEDRNDEKLFF. For the CDR3, the DNA is TGTGCCATCAGTGAGGACAGGAACGATGAAAAACTGTTTTTT.

This chain joins TRBV9 and TRBJ1-1, with TRBD1 matching 9 bases. The CDR3 is made up of 15 amino acids. CDR1 and CDR2 from the germline V gene are SGDLS and YYNGEE. V was pared by 0 bases and J by 5 bases, with 5 bases of the junction left unmatched. DNA of the CDR3: TGTGCCAGCAGCGTAGTGACAGGGGGAGATACTGAAGCTTTCTTT. It codes for CASSVVTGGDTEAFF.

Worth noting for this clonotype: The junction departs from germline at one end; a sequencing error may be responsible. The CDR3 DNA reads TGTGCCAGTAGTATCGGGAGGAGCTCCTACGAGCAGTGCTTC. Translated, it gives CASSIGRSSYEQCF. The chain carries TRBV19 and TRBJ2-7; TRBD2 agrees at 7 bases. CDR3 length equals 14 residues. CDR1 is LNHDA and CDR2 is SQIVND in the germline V gene (reference sequence).